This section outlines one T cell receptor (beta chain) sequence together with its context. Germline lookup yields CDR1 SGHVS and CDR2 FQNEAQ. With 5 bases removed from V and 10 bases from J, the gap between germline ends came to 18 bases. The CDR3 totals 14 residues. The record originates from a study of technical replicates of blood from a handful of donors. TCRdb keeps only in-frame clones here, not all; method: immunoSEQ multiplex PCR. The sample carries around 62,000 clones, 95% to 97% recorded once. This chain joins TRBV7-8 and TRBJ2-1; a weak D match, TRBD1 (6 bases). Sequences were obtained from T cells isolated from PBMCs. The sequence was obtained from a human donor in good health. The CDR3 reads CASSLGQGIREQFF. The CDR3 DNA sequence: TGTGCCAGCAGCCTCGGGCAGGGGATACGGGAGCAGTTCTTC.